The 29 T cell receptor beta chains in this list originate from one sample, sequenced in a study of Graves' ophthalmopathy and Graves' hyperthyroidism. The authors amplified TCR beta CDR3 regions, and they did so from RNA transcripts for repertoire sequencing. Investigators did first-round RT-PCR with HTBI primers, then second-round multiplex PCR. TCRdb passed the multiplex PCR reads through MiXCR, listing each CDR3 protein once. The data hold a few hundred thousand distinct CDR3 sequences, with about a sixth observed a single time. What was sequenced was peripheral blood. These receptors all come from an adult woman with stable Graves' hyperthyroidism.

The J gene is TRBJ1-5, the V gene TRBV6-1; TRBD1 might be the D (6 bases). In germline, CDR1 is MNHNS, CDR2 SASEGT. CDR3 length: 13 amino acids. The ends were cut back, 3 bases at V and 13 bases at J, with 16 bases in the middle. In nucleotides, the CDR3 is TGTGCCAGCAGTGACTTGGGGACAAACGGTCAGCATTTT. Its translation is CASSDLGTNGQHF.

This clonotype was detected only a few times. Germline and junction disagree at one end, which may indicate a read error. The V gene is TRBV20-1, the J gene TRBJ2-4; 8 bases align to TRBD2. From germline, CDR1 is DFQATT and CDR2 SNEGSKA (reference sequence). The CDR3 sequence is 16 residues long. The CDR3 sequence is CSATKTPTGGMNIKYF. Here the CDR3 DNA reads TGCAGTGCCACAAAGACCCCCACGGGAGGGATGAACATTAAGTACTTC.

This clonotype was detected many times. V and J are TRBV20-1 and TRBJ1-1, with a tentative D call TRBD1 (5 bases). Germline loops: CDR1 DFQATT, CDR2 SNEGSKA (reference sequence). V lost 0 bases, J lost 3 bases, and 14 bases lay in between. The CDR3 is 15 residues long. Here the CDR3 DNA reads TGCAGTGCTAGAGATCGTCGGGGGACCGACACTGAAGCTTTCTTT. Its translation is CSARDRRGTDTEAFF.

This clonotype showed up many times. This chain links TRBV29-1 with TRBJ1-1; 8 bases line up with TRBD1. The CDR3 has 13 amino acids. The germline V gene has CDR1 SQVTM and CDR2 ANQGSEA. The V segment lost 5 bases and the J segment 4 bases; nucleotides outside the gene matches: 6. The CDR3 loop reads CSVPDRVGTEAFF. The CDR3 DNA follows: TGCAGCGTTCCGGACAGGGTTGGCACTGAAGCTTTCTTT. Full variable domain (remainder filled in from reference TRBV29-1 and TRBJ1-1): SAVISQKPSRDICQRGTSLTIQCQVDSQVTMMFWYRQQPGQSLTLIATANQGSEATYESGFVIDKFPISRPNLTFSTLTVSNMSPEDSSIYLCSVPDRVGTEAFFGQGTRLTVV.

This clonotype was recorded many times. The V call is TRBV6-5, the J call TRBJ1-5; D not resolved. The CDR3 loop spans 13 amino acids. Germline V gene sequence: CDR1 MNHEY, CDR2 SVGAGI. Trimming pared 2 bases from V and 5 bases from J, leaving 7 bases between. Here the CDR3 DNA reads TGTGCCAGCAGTTACGGGGTGGATCAGCCCCAGCATTTT. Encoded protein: CASSYGVDQPQHF.

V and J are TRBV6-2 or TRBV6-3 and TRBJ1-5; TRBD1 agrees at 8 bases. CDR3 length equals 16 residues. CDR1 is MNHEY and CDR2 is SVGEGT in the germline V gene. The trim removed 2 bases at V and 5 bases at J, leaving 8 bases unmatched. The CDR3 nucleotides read TGTGCCAGCAGTTACCCAGGACAGGGTTTGCATCAGCCCCAGCATTTT. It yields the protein CASSYPGQGLHQPQHF.

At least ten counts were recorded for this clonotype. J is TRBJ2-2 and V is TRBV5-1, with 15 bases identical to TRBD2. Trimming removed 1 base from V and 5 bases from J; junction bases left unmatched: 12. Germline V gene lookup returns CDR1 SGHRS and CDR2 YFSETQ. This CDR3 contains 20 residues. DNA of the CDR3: TGCGCCAGCAGCTTGTCAGGGGGCGCTGGGACTAGCGGGAGGACCGGGGAGCTGTTTTTT. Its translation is CASSLSGGAGTSGRTGELFF.

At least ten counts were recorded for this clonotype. The DNA for the CDR3 is TGTGCCAGCACCAAAAGGGCCTCTGGGGCCAACGTCCTGACTTTC. This gives the protein CASTKRASGANVLTF. V is TRBV2 and J is TRBJ2-6, with no clear D. Germline CDR1 reads SNHLY; CDR2 reads FYNNEI. This CDR3 is built from 15 residues. Trimming left V 7 bases short and J 0 bases short, with 10 bases between.

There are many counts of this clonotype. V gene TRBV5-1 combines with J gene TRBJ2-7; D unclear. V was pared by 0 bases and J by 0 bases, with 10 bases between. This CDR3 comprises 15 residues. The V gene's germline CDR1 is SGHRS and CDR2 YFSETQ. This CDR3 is CASSLGQAYSYEQYF. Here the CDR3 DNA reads TGCGCCAGCAGCTTGGGGCAGGCGTACTCCTACGAGCAGTACTTC.

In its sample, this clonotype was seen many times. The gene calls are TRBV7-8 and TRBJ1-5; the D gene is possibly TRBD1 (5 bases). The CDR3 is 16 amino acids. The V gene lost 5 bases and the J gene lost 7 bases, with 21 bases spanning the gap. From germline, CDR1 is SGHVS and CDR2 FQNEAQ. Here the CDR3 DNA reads TGTGCCAGCAGCCATGGGGGGTGGGGAACGGGACAGCCCCAGCATTTT. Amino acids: CASSHGGWGTGQPQHF.

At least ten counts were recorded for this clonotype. CDR3 DNA sequence: TGCGCCAGCAGGGGTCTAGCGCGCTACGAGCAGTACTTC. Its translation is CASRGLARYEQYF. The rearrangement joins TRBV5-1 to TRBJ2-7, with a possible D match to TRBD2 (6 bases). The V gene's germline CDR1 is SGHRS and CDR2 YFSETQ. V lost 5 bases and J 3 bases, leaving 12 bases between the germline ends. This CDR3 is built from 13 residues. Full variable domain (rest looked up from reference TRBV5-1 and TRBJ2-7): KAGVTQTPRYLIKTRGQQVTLSCSPISGHRSVSWYQQTPGQGLQFLFEYFSETQRNKGNFPGRFSGRQFSNSRSEMNVSTLELGDSALYLCASRGLARYEQYFGPGTRLTVT.

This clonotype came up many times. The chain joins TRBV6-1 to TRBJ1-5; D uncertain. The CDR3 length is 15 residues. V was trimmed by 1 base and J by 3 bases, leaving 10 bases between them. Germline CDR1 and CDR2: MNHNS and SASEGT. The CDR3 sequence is CASSEVSQNNQPQHF. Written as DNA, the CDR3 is TGTGCCAGCAGTGAAGTAAGTCAGAACAATCAGCCCCAGCATTTT.

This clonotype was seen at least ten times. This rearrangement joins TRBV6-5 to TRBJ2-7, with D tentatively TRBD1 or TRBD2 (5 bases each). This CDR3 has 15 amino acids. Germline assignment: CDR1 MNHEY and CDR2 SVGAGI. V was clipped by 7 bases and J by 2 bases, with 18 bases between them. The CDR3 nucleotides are TGTGCCAGCACCCGAGGGGCAGGGCTGCCCTACGAGCAGTACTTC. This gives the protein CASTRGAGLPYEQYF.

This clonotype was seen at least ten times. The CDR3 DNA reads TGTGCCAGCAGCTCTTCCGACCGAAAGAACACTGAAGCTTTCTTT. Translated, it gives CASSSSDRKNTEAFF. The J gene is TRBJ1-1, the V gene TRBV7-9; D call uncertain. From germline, CDR1 is SEHNR and CDR2 FQNEAQ (reference sequence). Trimming took off 4 bases at V and 1 base at J, with 13 bases between the two ends. The CDR3 runs 15 residues.

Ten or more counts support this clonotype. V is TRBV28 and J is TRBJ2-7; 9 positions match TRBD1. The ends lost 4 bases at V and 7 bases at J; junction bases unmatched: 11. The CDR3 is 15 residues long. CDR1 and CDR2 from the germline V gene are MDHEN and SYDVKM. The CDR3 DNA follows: TGTGCCAGCAGTTGGCCGGGACAGGGCTCGGGGGAGCAGTACTTC. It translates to CASSWPGQGSGEQYF.

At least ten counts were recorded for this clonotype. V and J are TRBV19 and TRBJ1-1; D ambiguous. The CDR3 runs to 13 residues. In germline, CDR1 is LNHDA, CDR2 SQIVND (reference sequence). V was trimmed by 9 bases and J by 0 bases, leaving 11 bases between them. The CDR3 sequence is CASSPSLNTEAFF. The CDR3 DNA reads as TGTGCCAGCAGTCCAAGTTTGAACACTGAAGCTTTCTTT.

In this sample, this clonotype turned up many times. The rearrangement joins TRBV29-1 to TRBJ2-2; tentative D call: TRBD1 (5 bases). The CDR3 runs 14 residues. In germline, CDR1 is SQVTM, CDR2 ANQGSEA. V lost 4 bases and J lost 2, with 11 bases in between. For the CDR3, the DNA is TGCAGCGTTGGGTCACAGGCCAACACCGGGGAGCTGTTTTTT. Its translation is CSVGSQANTGELFF.

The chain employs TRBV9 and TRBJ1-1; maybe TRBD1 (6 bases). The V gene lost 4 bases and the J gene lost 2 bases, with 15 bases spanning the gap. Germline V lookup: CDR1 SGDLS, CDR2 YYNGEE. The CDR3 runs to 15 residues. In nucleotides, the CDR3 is TGTGCCAGCAGCCCCCGACAGGCTACCAACACTGAAGCTTTCTTT. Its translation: CASSPRQATNTEAFF.

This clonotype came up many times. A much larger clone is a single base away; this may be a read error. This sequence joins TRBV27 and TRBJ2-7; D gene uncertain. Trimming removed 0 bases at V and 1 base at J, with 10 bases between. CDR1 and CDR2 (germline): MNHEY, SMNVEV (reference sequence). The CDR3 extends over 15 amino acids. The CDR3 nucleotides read TGTGCCAGCAGTTTATCGGTTGACCGGTCCTACGAGCAGTACTTC. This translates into CASSLSVDRSYEQYF.

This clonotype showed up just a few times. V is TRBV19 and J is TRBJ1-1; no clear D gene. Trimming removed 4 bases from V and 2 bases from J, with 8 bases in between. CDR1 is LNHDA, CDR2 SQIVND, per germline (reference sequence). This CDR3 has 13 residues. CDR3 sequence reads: CASSRATNTEAFF. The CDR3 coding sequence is TGTGCCAGTAGTAGGGCCACAAACACTGAAGCTTTCTTT.

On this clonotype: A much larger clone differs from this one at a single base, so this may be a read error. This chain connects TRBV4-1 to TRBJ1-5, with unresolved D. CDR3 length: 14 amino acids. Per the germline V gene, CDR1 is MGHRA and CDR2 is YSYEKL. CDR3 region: CSSSQDHSNQPQHF. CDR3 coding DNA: TGCTCCAGCAGCCAAGATCACAGTAATCAGCCCCAGCATTTT.

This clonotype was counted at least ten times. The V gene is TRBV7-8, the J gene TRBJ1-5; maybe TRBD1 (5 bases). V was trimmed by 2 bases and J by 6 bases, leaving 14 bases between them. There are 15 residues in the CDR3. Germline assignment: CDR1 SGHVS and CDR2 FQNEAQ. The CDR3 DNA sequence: TGTGCCAGCAGCTTACGACGGGGCCGGGGTCAGCCCCAGCATTTT. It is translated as CASSLRRGRGQPQHF.

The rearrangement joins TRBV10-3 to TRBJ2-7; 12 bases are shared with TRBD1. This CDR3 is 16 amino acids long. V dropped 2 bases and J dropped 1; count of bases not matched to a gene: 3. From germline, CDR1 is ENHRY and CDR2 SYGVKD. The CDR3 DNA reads TGTGCCATCAGTGAGACGGGACAGGGGGCATCCTACGAGCAGTACTTC. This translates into CAISETGQGASYEQYF.

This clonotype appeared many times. In nucleotides, the CDR3 is TGTGCCTGGTTAGGCGGATACGCTGAAGCTTTCTTT. Its translation: CAWLGGYAEAFF. V and J are TRBV30 and TRBJ1-1; D gene uncertain. Per the germline V gene, CDR1 is GTSNPN and CDR2 is SVGIG (reference sequence). Trimming left V 5 bases short and J 6 bases short, with 13 bases between. The CDR3 runs 12 residues. Based on the CDR3 plus reference TRBV30 and TRBJ1-1, the full variable domain is SQTIHQWPATLVQPVGSPLSLECTVEGTSNPNLYWYRQAAGRGLQLLFYSVGIGQISSEVPQNLSASRPQDRQFILSSKKLLLSDSGFYLCAWLGGYAEAFFGQGTRLTVV.

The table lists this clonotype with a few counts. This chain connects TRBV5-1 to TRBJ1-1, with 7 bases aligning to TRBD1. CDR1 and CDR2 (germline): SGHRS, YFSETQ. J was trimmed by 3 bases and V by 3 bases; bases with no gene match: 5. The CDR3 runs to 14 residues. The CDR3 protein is CASSSHRGDTEAFF. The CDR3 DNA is TGCGCCAGCAGCTCCCACAGGGGCGACACTGAAGCTTTCTTT.

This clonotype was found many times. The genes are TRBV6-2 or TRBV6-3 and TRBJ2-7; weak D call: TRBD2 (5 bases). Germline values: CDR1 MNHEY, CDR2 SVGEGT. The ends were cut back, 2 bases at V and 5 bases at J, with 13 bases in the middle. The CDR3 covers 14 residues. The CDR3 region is CASSYLTRYHEQYF. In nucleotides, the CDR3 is TGTGCCAGCAGTTACCTAACTAGATACCACGAGCAGTACTTC.

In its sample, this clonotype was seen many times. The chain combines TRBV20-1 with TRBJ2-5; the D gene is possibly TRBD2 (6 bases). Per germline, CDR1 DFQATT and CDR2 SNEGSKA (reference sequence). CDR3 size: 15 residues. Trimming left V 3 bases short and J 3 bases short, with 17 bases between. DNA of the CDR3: TGCAGTGCTAGTCCACCAGCGGGCCCGGAAGAGACCCAGTACTTC. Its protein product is CSASPPAGPEETQYF.

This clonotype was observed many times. The chain's CDR3 is CASSDPGLTGELFF. CDR3 bases: TGTGCCAGCAGTGACCCAGGACTCACCGGGGAGCTGTTTTTT. The V and J genes are TRBV6-1 and TRBJ2-2; D may be TRBD2 (5 bases). The CDR3 is made up of 14 amino acids. CDR1 and CDR2 from the germline V gene are MNHNS and SASEGT. V was cut by 3 bases and J by 4 bases, with 9 bases left in between.

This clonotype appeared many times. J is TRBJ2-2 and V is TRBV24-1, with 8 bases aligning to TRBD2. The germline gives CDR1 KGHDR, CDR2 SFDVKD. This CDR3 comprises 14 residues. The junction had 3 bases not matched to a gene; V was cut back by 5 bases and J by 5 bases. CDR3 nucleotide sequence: TGTGCCACCAGTGTTGCGGGAGGTACCGGGGAGCTGTTTTTT. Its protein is CATSVAGGTGELFF.